Sequencing of this T cell receptor (beta chain) was carried out in a study of T-cell memory formation after mild COVID-19. Study-level results: Cross-reactive memory appears to have joined, as suggested by some responding clones showing up in pre-infection memory. Clones that contracted from day 15 to 85 were balanced CD4/CD8, while later expanders leaned CD4+.

On this clonotype: Its target is unknown.

The CDR3 spans 13 residues. Germline lookup yields CDR1 SGHVS and CDR2 FQNEAQ. The germline V and J ends were trimmed by 1 base and 8 bases, with 9 bases remaining between them. The authors produced TCR alpha and TCR beta cDNA libraries with sample barcodes and UMIs by 5'RACE using constant-segment primers. MiXCR, applied by TCRdb to the 5' RACE reads, yields one record per CDR3 protein. The sample yields about 560,000 distinct CDR3 sequences, roughly 17% seen once. This rearrangement joins TRBV7-8 to TRBJ1-3; D not certain. The sample consisted of PBMCs or a T cell subset sorted from them (not recorded which). The receptor was isolated from an adult woman who had mild COVID-19 (a few samples of this study predate the infection). Cell type and time point are not known. Here the CDR3 DNA reads TGTGCCAGCAGCTTAGGGACCGAGGACACCATATATTTT. This translates into CASSLGTEDTIYF.